The next 4 T cell receptor beta chains were all read from a single sample in a study of neurological immune-mediated disorders. TCRdb reprocessed the 5' RACE reads with MiXCR, giving one entry per CDR3 protein. The data hold approximately 89,000 distinct CDR3 sequences, with roughly 4.5% observed a single time. Sample time point: longitudinal time-point 3. Input material: PBMCs. The source is a woman aged 55-69 years with multiple sclerosis.

This clonotype occurred many times. The CDR3 sequence is CASSSQSSGFDQPQHF. In DNA, the CDR3 is TGTGCCAGCAGCTCCCAGAGTTCAGGGTTCGACCAGCCCCAGCATTTT. V gene TRBV7-9 combines with J gene TRBJ1-5, with D possibly being TRBD1 (5 bases). This CDR3 is 16 amino acids long. Germline values: CDR1 SEHNR, CDR2 FQNEAQ (reference sequence). V was cut by 4 bases and J by 7 bases, with 20 bases left in between.

There are many counts of this clonotype. V and J are TRBV4-1 and TRBJ2-5, with D possibly matching TRBD2 (5 bases). In germline, CDR1 is MGHRA, CDR2 YSYEKL. This CDR3 comprises 16 residues. V shed 0 bases and J shed 2 bases, with 13 bases lying between them. In nucleotides, the CDR3 is TGCGCCAGCAGCCAAGATCGGGGTACAGCGCAAGAGACCCAGTACTTC. Amino acids: CASSQDRGTAQETQYF.

This clonotype was counted many times. The chain joins TRBV6-2 or TRBV6-3 to TRBJ2-2, with 7 bases fitting TRBD1. The length of the CDR3 is 15 residues. Germline CDR1 MNHEY, CDR2 SVGEGT. V lost 1 base, J lost 4 bases, and 3 bases stayed unmatched. DNA for the CDR3: TGTGCCAGCAGTTACTGGGACAGTAGCACCGGGGAGCTGTTTTTT. Translation: CASSYWDSSTGELFF.

This clonotype was observed many times. V and J are TRBV6-2 or TRBV6-3 and TRBJ1-1, with D possibly TRBD1 on 5 matching bases. Between the trimmed V and J ends, which lost 7 bases and 9 bases, there was a span of 12 bases. This CDR3 is 11 amino acids long. Per the germline V gene, CDR1 is MNHEY and CDR2 is SVGEGT. DNA of the CDR3: TGTGCCAGCAAGGTTGCAGGGAAAGCTTTCTTT. Amino acid sequence: CASKVAGKAFF.